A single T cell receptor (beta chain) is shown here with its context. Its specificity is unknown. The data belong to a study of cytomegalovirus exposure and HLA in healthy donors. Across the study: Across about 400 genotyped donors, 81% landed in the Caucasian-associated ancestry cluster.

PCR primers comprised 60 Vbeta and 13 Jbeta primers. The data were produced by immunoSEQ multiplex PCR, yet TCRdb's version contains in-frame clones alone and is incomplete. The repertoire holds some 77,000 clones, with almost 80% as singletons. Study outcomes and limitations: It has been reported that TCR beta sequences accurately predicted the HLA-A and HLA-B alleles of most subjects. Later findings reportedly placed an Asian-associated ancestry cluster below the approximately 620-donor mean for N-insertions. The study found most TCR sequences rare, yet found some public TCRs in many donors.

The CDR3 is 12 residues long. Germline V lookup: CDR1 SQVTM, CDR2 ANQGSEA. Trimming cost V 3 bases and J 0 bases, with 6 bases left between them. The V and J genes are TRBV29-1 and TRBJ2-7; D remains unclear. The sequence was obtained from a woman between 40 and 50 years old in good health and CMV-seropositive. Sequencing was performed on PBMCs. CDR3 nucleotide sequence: TGCAGCGTTGAGGCGGACTCCTACGAGCAGTACTTC. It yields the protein CSVEADSYEQYF.